These T cell receptor beta chains were read from a single sample in a study of T cells in Graves' hyperthyroidism and ophthalmopathy. TCRdb processed the multiplex PCR reads anew with MiXCR; each CDR3 protein has one entry. The sample consists of approximately 710,000 distinct CDR3 sequences, roughly 17% of them appearing once. Specimen: blood. The receptor set was obtained from a man aged 45 to 65 with Graves' hyperthyroidism. Both conserved end residues are part of each CDR3.

v_gene | CDR3aa
TRBV18 | CASSPGGEQPQHF
TRBV5-4 | CASSLGGTSGYEQYF
TRBV28 | CASIKGGPADTQYF
TRBV19 | CASSKLAGTLVDEQFF
TRBV5-5 | CASSLAGAAYEQYF
TRBV25-1 | CASSAVGIYNEQFF
TRBV9 | CASGGAPVGDEQFF
TRBV27 | CASSRGQEINNSPLHF
TRBV20-1 | CSARKGQGATEAFF
TRBV30 | CAWSVGGQTEAFF
TRBV5-1 | CASSLAQQMNTEAFF
TRBV12-3/TRBV12-4 | CASSYRSSGEKLFF